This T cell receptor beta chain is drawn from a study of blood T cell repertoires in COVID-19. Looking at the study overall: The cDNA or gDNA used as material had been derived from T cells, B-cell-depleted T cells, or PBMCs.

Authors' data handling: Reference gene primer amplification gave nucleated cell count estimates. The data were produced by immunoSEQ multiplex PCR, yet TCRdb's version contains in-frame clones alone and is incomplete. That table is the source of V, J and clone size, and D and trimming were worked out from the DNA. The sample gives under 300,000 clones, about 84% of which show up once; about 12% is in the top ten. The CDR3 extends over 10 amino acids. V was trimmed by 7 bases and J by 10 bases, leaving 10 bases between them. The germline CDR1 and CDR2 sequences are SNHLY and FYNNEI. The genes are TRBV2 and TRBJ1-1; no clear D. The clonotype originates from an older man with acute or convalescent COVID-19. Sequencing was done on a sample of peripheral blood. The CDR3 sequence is CASIDGGAFF. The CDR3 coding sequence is TGTGCCAGCATTGATGGAGGAGCTTTCTTT. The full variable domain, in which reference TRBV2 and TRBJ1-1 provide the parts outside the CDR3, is EPEVTQTPSHQVTQMGQEVILRCVPISNHLYFYWYRQILGQKVEFLVSFYNNEISEKSEIFDDQFSVERPDGSNFTLKIRSTKLEDSAMYFCASIDGGAFFGQGTRLTVV.